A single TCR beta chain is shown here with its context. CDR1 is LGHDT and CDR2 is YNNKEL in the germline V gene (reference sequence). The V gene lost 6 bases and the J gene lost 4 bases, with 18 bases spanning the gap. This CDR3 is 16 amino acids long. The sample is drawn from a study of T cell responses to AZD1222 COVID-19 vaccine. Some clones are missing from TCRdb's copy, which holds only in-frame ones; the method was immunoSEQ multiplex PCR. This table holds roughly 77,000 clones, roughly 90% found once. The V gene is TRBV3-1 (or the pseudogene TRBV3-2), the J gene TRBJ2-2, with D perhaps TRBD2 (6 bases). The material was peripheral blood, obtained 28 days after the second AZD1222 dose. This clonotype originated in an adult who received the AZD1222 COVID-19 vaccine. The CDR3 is CASRPHRDSPTGELFF. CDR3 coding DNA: TGTGCCAGCAGACCGCACCGGGACTCTCCCACCGGGGAGCTGTTTTTT.